These 10 T cell receptor beta chains came from one sample sequenced in a study of T cells in women clearing cervical HPV infection. Only in-frame clones appear in the TCRdb table, and some are missing; sequencing was by immunoSEQ multiplex PCR. In total, the table holds approximately 24,000 clones. Source material: blood buffy coat. These receptors originate from a woman between 18 and 70 years old with a cervical HPV16 infection that either progressed to CIN3+ or cleared (not recorded which).

With regard to this clone: Read coverage stops 3 residues before the CDR3 terminus; the germline J gene supplies the remainder. The V call is TRBV7-2, the J call TRBJ2-1; D may be TRBD1 (6 bases). Germline V gene lookup returns CDR1 SGHTA and CDR2 FQGNSA. This CDR3 is 15 amino acids long. V shed 5 bases and J shed 7 bases, with 18 bases lying between them. The chain's CDR3 is CASSITGYSRNEQFF. Partial CDR3 DNA: TGTGCCAGCAGCATTACAGGGTATTCGAGGAATGAG.

A word on this clone: The read falls 3 residues short of the CDR3 end, and the missing part is taken from the germline J gene. This chain connects TRBV7-3 to TRBJ1-4; D might be TRBD1 (5 bases). CDR3 length: 17 amino acids. The germline V gene encodes CDR1 SGHTA and CDR2 FQGTGA. CDR3 sequence: CASSLTGGPSGANVLFF. The CDR3 DNA, read in part, is TGTGCCAGCAGCTTAACGGGAGGCCCCTCTGGGGCCAACGTA.

Comment on this clone: The DNA ends 3 residues before the CDR3 does, and the rest of the CDR3 is filled in from the germline J gene. The rearrangement joins TRBV10-3 to TRBJ1-1, with D tentatively TRBD1 (6 bases). The CDR3 is 17 amino acids. The V end lost 1 base, the J end lost 3 bases, and 18 bases lay between the germline ends. CDR1 and CDR2 from the germline V gene are ENHRY and SYGVKD. The sequenced CDR3 bases are TGTGCCATCAGTGAGTTAGTGTATAAGGGGGAGGACACTGAA. The encoded protein is CAISELVYKGEDTE. From start to end, the CDR3 is CAISELVYKGEDTEAFF.

As regards this clone: The read falls 3 residues short of the CDR3 end, and the missing part is taken from the germline J gene. The J gene is TRBJ1-2, the V gene TRBV5-1; 10 bases match TRBD1. The CDR3 has 17 amino acids. Looked up from germline, CDR1 is SGHRS and CDR2 is YFSETQ. After removal of 0 bases from V and 4 bases from J, the junction contained 9 bases not matched to a gene. The CDR3 spells CASSLGIPGQGFYGYTF. CDR3 bases read: TGCGCCAGCAGCTTGGGGATACCGGGACAGGGGTTCTATGGC.

Note on this clone: The read ends 3 residues before the CDR3 terminus; that terminus is restored from the germline J gene. The V and J genes are TRBV5-5 and TRBJ1-5; 7 nucleotides line up with TRBD1. Germline V gene lookup returns CDR1 SGHKS and CDR2 YYEKEE (reference sequence). The CDR3 covers 14 residues. The V gene end was trimmed by 4 bases and the J gene end by 5 bases; junction bases not matched to a gene: 6. CDR3 sequence: CASSPARGDQPQHF. The CDR3 bases that were read are TGTGCCAGCAGCCCCGCCAGGGGGGATCAGCCC. The whole variable domain, filled in from reference TRBV5-5 and TRBJ1-5, reads DAGVTQSPTHLIKTRGQQVTLRCSPISGHKSVSWYQQVLGQGPQFIFQYYEKEERGRGNFPDRFSARQFPNYSSELNVNALLLGDSALYLCASSPARGDQPQHFGDGTRLSIL.

A remark on this clone: Read sequence stops 3 residues before the CDR3 end, and the germline J gene provides the missing end. This sequence joins TRBV6-1 and TRBJ1-5; TRBD1 matches at 9 bases. Germline V gives CDR1 MNHNS, CDR2 SASEGT. The trim removed 4 bases at V and 6 bases at J, leaving 10 bases unmatched. The length of the CDR3 is 16 residues. The part of the CDR3 DNA that was read is TGTGCCAGCAGTGGGCAGGGACAGGGAGTCTTTCAGCCC. This encodes CASSGQGQGVFQP. The whole CDR3 sequence is CASSGQGQGVFQPQHF.

As regards this clone: The DNA ends 3 residues before the CDR3 does, and the rest of the CDR3 is filled in from the germline J gene. The chain couples TRBV7-3 to TRBJ2-3; 9 nucleotides match TRBD1. The CDR3 has 15 residues. Germline loops: CDR1 SGHTA, CDR2 FQGTGA. V was pared by 1 base and J by 4 bases, with 3 bases of the junction left unmatched. CDR3 DNA, as far as it was read: TGTGCCAGCAGCTTAAGGGACAGGGACCCAGATACG. Protein product: CASSLRDRDPDT. The whole CDR3 protein reads CASSLRDRDPDTQYF.

To note about this clone: One end of the junction fails to match germline, which may point to a read error. CDR3 DNA (partial): TGTGCTAGCAGCATGAACCCAGGGTCACCC. Protein sequence: CASSMNPGSP. The complete CDR3 reads CASSMNPGSPLHF. The J gene is TRBJ1-6, the V gene TRBV7-7, with D tentatively TRBD1 (5 bases). The read is 3 residues too short to cover the CDR3 end, so that end is filled in from the germline J gene. CDR3 length equals 13 residues. Germline CDR1 is SSHAT and CDR2 is FNYEAQ (reference sequence). Using reference TRBV7-7 and TRBJ1-6 for the parts outside the CDR3, the full variable domain is GAGVSQSPRYKVTKRGQDVTLRCDPISSHATLYWYQQALGQGPEFLTYFNYEAQPDKSGLPSDRFSAERPEGSISTLTIQRTEQRDSAMYRCASSMNPGSPLHFGNGTRLTVT.

For this clone: From the germline J gene comes the end of the CDR3, since the read stops 3 residues before it. The rearrangement uses TRBV5-1 and TRBJ1-1; unclear D gene. In germline, CDR1 is SGHRS, CDR2 YFSETQ. The V end lost 4 bases, the J end lost 3 bases, and 13 bases lay between the germline ends. This CDR3 contains 14 residues. CDR3 residues: CASSQRSRDTEAFF. CDR3 bases read: TGCGCCAGCAGCCAAAGGAGCCGGGACACTGAA.

Points on this clone: The CDR3 goes on 3 residues after the read ends, and that part is filled in from the germline J gene. The rearrangement links TRBV6-1 to TRBJ2-1; 8 bases map to TRBD2. CDR3 length equals 15 residues. Germline-derived CDR1 and CDR2 are MNHNS and SASEGT. J gave up 7 bases and V 4 bases, and 9 bases lay outside the gene matches. The part of the CDR3 DNA that was read is TGTGCCAGCAGTGTTCGCAGCGGGAGATGGAATGAG. Protein: CASSVRSGRWNE. The whole CDR3 is CASSVRSGRWNEQFF.